These 25 T cell receptor beta chains were sequenced from one sample in a study of vaccination effects on CD4 cells after COVID-19 (dated by TCRdb to between 2021 and 2023). In the ViraFEST assay, PBMC were stimulated with viral peptide pools, and antigen-specific CD4+ T cell clonotypes were then identified by expansion using TCR sequencing. After about 9 days of culture, CD4+ T cells were isolated with the EasySep CD4+ T cell isolation kit. Each participant received two doses of an mRNA SARS-CoV-2 vaccine, either BNT162b2 or mRNA-1273. The library was built by means of the immunoSEQ multiplex PCR assay. TCRdb provides this immuneACCESS table in a form limited to in-frame rearrangements. Some clones are lacking; in checked studies, under half of them reflect an unresolved V gene, and why the rest are absent is not known. This sample holds roughly 71,000 clones; about 80% were observed only once. 0.85% to 1% of the sample is held by the ten biggest clonotypes.

These receptors have no identified antigens. The sample in question was CD4+ T cells from PBMCs cultured with HCoV-OC43 spike peptides, obtained after COVID-19 vaccination. According to the study, the label for this sample's cell subset or site signals: HCoV-OC43 spike overlapping peptide pool stimulation. The receptor set was obtained from a human donor who received a COVID-19 vaccine.

The chain joins TRBV27 to TRBJ1-1; no clear D. Trimming took off 5 bases at V and 1 base at J, with 17 bases between the two ends. CDR3 length: 16 residues. CDR1 and CDR2 (germline): MNHEY, SMNVEV (reference sequence). CDR3 in amino acids: CASSAERRRGNTEAFF. The CDR3 nucleotides are TGTGCCAGCAGTGCCGAAAGAAGGCGGGGGAACACTGAAGCTTTCTTT.

CDR3 sequence: CASSDGTDTQYF. The CDR3 nucleotides read TGTGCCAGCAGTGACGGTACAGATACGCAGTATTTT. The rearrangement links TRBV2 to TRBJ2-3; D gene unclear. V was cut by 3 bases and J by 3 bases, with 4 bases left in between. The CDR3 is 12 amino acids. The V gene's germline CDR1 is SNHLY and CDR2 FYNNEI.

The chain links TRBV7-3 to TRBJ2-2, with TRBD1 matching over 7 bases. The germline CDR1 and CDR2 sequences are SGHTA and FQGTGA. The ends lost 6 bases at V and 3 bases at J; junction bases unmatched: 7. This CDR3 contains 15 residues. The CDR3 DNA reads TGTGCCAGCAGTTTTAGACAGGGCCACACCGGGGAGCTGTTTTTT. Its protein product is CASSFRQGHTGELFF. Based on the CDR3 plus reference TRBV7-3 and TRBJ2-2, the full variable domain is GAGVSQTPSNKVTEKGKYVELRCDPISGHTALYWYRQSLGQGPEFLIYFQGTGAADDSGLPNDRFFAVRPEGSVSTLKIQRTERGDSAVYLCASSFRQGHTGELFFGEGSRLTVL.

This rearrangement joins TRBV3-1 (or the pseudogene TRBV3-2) to TRBJ2-2, with TRBD1 matching 9 bases. Germline V gives CDR1 LGHDT, CDR2 YNNKEL (reference sequence). The V gene end was trimmed by 8 bases and the J gene end by 0 bases; junction bases not matched to a gene: 7. This CDR3 comprises 16 residues. The chain's CDR3 is CASSKTGGTNTGELFF. CDR3 coding DNA: TGTGCCAGCTCTAAAACAGGGGGCACGAACACCGGGGAGCTGTTTTTT.

This clone has a handful of counts. CDR3 nucleotides: TGTGCCACCAGATACGCCAATCGAGGGGACACTGAAGCTTTCTTT. It yields the protein CATRYANRGDTEAFF. The rearrangement uses TRBV15 and TRBJ1-1, with D possibly TRBD1 on 5 matching bases. This CDR3 has 15 residues. Trimming shortened V by 6 bases and J by 3 bases, and 17 bases separated the two germline ends. Germline-derived CDR1 and CDR2 are LNHNV and YYDKDF (reference sequence).

J is TRBJ2-1 and V is TRBV9; D is possibly TRBD2 (7 bases). The CDR3 length is 16 residues. Trimming pared 2 bases from V and 0 bases from J, leaving 12 bases between. CDR1 is SGDLS and CDR2 is YYNGEE in the germline V gene. CDR3 in DNA: TGTGCCAGCAGCGTCGCGGGGGCGCGCTCCTACAATGAGCAGTTCTTC. Its protein product is CASSVAGARSYNEQFF.

This chain connects TRBV24-1 to TRBJ1-2; 7 nucleotides line up with TRBD1. Looked up from germline, CDR1 is KGHDR and CDR2 is SFDVKD. V shed 3 bases, J shed 8 bases, and the junction held 11 bases outside the gene matches. The CDR3 loop spans 15 amino acids. The chain's CDR3 is CATSDPAGQARGYTF. CDR3 nucleotides: TGTGCCACCAGTGATCCCGCTGGACAGGCCCGGGGCTACACCTTC.

The V gene is TRBV4-1, the J gene TRBJ2-5; 10 bases fit TRBD1. In germline, CDR1 is MGHRA, CDR2 YSYEKL. The V and J ends lost 5 bases and 6 bases, in that order; junction bases with no gene match: 12. CDR3 length equals 16 residues. The CDR3 region is CASSTFPGQGKKTQYF. In DNA, the CDR3 is TGCGCCAGCAGCACTTTTCCGGGACAGGGGAAGAAGACCCAGTACTTC.

This clone was picked up one time. The chain uses TRBV20-1 and TRBJ2-3, with D possibly called TRBD1 or TRBD2 (7 bases each). Germline V gene lookup returns CDR1 DFQATT and CDR2 SNEGSKA (reference sequence). The V gene lost 3 bases and the J gene lost 4 bases, with 14 bases spanning the gap. This CDR3 spans 14 amino acids. CDR3 DNA: TGCAGTGCTAGTCAGGGGGGGGGACCAGATACGCAGTATTTT. It codes for CSASQGGGPDTQYF.

The chain joins TRBV28 to TRBJ2-1, with D uncertain. Germline V lookup: CDR1 MDHEN, CDR2 SYDVKM. CDR3 length: 16 amino acids. Trimming took off 6 bases at V and 4 bases at J, with 19 bases between the two ends. This CDR3 reads CASRVARAVHYNEQFF. In nucleotides, the CDR3 is TGTGCCAGCAGGGTAGCCCGGGCCGTACATTACAATGAGCAGTTCTTC. The full variable domain, its missing parts supplied by reference TRBV28 and TRBJ2-1, is DVKVTQSSRYLVKRTGEKVFLECVQDMDHENMFWYRQDPGLGLRLIYFSYDVKMKEKGDIPEGYSVSREKKERFSLILESASTNQTSMYLCASRVARAVHYNEQFFGPGTRLTVL.

V and J are TRBV5-1 and TRBJ2-3; 9 positions agree with TRBD1. This CDR3 is built from 14 residues. Looked up from germline, CDR1 is SGHRS and CDR2 is YFSETQ. After removal of 5 bases from V and 3 bases from J, the junction contained 4 bases not matched to a gene. CDR3 nucleotide sequence: TGCGCCAGCAGAGCTGGGACAGGGACAGATACGCAGTATTTT. Protein product: CASRAGTGTDTQYF.

The rearrangement links TRBV2 to TRBJ2-1, with 8 positions matching TRBD1. The CDR3 loop spans 14 amino acids. The V segment lost 6 bases and the J segment 7 bases; nucleotides outside the gene matches: 8. The V gene's germline CDR1 is SNHLY and CDR2 FYNNEI. DNA of the CDR3: TGTGCCAGCAGAATCAGAACAGGGGGTAATGAGCAGTTCTTC. Residues: CASRIRTGGNEQFF.

V gene TRBV5-4 combines with J gene TRBJ2-2; possibly TRBD1 for D (5 bases). The germline V gene encodes CDR1 SGHNT and CDR2 YYREEE (reference sequence). V lost 5 bases and J 0 bases, leaving 11 bases between the germline ends. The CDR3 has 15 amino acids. DNA of the CDR3: TGTGCCAGCAGTCCAGACAGAACGAACACCGGGGAGCTGTTTTTT. Translation gives CASSPDRTNTGELFF.

The V call is TRBV20-1, the J call TRBJ1-4; D not resolved. Trimming left V 3 bases short and J 5 bases short, with 7 bases between. The CDR3 loop spans 12 amino acids. Germline values: CDR1 DFQATT, CDR2 SNEGSKA (reference sequence). The CDR3 loop reads CSASRENEKLFF. CDR3 sequence (DNA): TGCAGTGCTAGTCGAGAGAATGAAAAACTGTTTTTT.

Remarks on this clone: This CDR3 is also generated by other DNA sequences in the sample. DNA of the CDR3: TGTGCCAGCAGCTTAGCAGCGGGGGGGCCCTACGAGCAGTACGTC. Translating gives CASSLAAGGPYEQYV. The gene calls are TRBV7-2 and TRBJ2-7; 10 bases map to TRBD2. This CDR3 spans 15 amino acids. Germline CDR1 SGHTA, CDR2 FQGNSA. The V and J ends lost 0 bases and 2 bases, in that order; junction bases with no gene match: 1.

The gene calls are TRBV9 and TRBJ1-2; D perhaps matches TRBD1 (6 bases). The CDR3 is 12 amino acids. The ends were cut back, 8 bases at V and 3 bases at J, with 11 bases in the middle. Germline V gives CDR1 SGDLS, CDR2 YYNGEE. The CDR3 nucleotides read TGTGCCAGTAAGGACAGCTACTATGGCTACACCTTC. Amino acid sequence: CASKDSYYGYTF.

The chain couples TRBV19 to TRBJ2-3; D gene uncertain. The CDR3 consists of 14 residues. Looked up from germline, CDR1 is LNHDA and CDR2 is SQIVND (reference sequence). V dropped 7 bases and J dropped 1 base, with 12 bases sitting between them. Here the CDR3 reads CASKLVLGTDTQYF. The DNA for the CDR3 is TGTGCCAGTAAATTGGTCCTCGGCACAGATACGCAGTATTTT.

This clone was counted once. This CDR3 reads CASTFLETGGVRHPQHF. CDR3 coding DNA: TGTGCCAGCACCTTCCTCGAAACAGGGGGGGTAAGGCATCCCCAGCATTTT. V and J are TRBV28 and TRBJ1-5; 8 bases are a match to TRBD1. This CDR3 spans 17 amino acids. CDR1 and CDR2 from the germline V gene are MDHEN and SYDVKM. The J segment lost 10 bases and the V segment lost 7 bases, leaving 21 bases of the junction unmatched.

V gene TRBV24-1 combines with J gene TRBJ1-1; D perhaps matches TRBD1 (5 bases). Germline V lookup: CDR1 KGHDR, CDR2 SFDVKD. Trimming took off 3 bases at V and 1 base at J, with 11 bases between the two ends. This CDR3 region has 15 residues. CDR3 bases: TGTGCCACCAGTGATCCTCGCACAGGGAACACTGAAGCTTTCTTT. Protein: CATSDPRTGNTEAFF.

V usage is TRBV6-6 and J usage is TRBJ1-2; possible D gene TRBD1, 6 bases. The CDR3 consists of 14 residues. Germline lookup yields CDR1 MNHNY and CDR2 SVGAGI (reference sequence). Trimming took 5 bases from V and 7 from J, leaving 17 bases between them. The CDR3 DNA reads TGTGCCAGCAGTCTAAACCCGGGACATGTTGGCTACACCTTC. It is translated as CASSLNPGHVGYTF.

This clone has only a few counts. The chain uses TRBV5-5 and TRBJ1-1; TRBD1 matches at 7 bases. The CDR3 sequence is 15 residues long. In germline, CDR1 is SGHKS, CDR2 YYEKEE (reference sequence). J gave up 0 bases and V 4 bases, and 6 bases lay outside the gene matches. The CDR3 nucleotides read TGTGCCAGCAGCCGGAGCGGACAGGTGAACACTGAAGCTTTCTTT. This translates into CASSRSGQVNTEAFF.

The chain links TRBV14 to TRBJ1-6, with a weak D call TRBD1 (5 bases). The V end lost 4 bases, the J end lost 10 bases, and 14 bases lay between the germline ends. From germline, CDR1 is SGHDN and CDR2 FVKESK. The CDR3 has 14 residues. CDR3 in DNA: TGTGCCAGCAGCCGCTACGGGGGAGGGTCACCCCTCCACTTT. As protein: CASSRYGGGSPLHF.

This clone was detected only once. The chain combines TRBV6-4 with TRBJ2-7; no reliable D call. The V gene's germline CDR1 is MRHNA and CDR2 SNTAGT. The CDR3 spans 14 residues. Trimming cost V 2 bases and J 5 bases, with 13 bases left between them. The DNA of the CDR3 is TGTGCCAGCAGTGACGGGCAGGAGCTAGACGAGCAGTACGTC. Translation: CASSDGQELDEQYV.

J is TRBJ1-4 and V is TRBV6-6, with 7 bases fitting TRBD1. With V trimmed by 7 bases and J by 7 bases, 12 bases remained unmatched. In germline, CDR1 is MNHNY, CDR2 SVGAGI (reference sequence). CDR3 size: 15 residues. As DNA, the CDR3 is TGTGCCAGCACTCAAGGGACAGCCAACACTGAAAAACTGTTTTTT. It encodes CASTQGTANTEKLFF.

The chain uses TRBV6-4 and TRBJ1-6; no clear D. V lost 4 bases and J lost 8, with 9 bases in between. Germline lookup yields CDR1 MRHNA and CDR2 SNTAGT. This CDR3 comprises 13 residues. This CDR3 reads CASSVQLDSPLHF. CDR3 nucleotide sequence: TGTGCCAGCAGTGTGCAGTTGGATTCACCCCTCCACTTT.